The 19 T cell receptor beta chains below were found in one sample sequenced in a study of T-cell memory formation after mild COVID-19 (dated by TCRdb to about 2021). Library generation was performed with 5' RACE. TCRdb records Illumina NovaSeq 6000 as the sequencer. TCRdb applied fastp at Q25 and MiXCR to the public reads, then kept only in-frame beta chains. CDR3 protein sequences are deduplicated, and each keeps its most common genes and DNA. This sample has about 360,000 distinct CDR3 sequences in its table, and 10% to 15% of those were observed once. Together, the top ten hold roughly 23% of the sample. Sequencing was performed on PBMCs or a T cell subset sorted from them (not recorded which). The origin of the receptors is a man aged 18 to 30 who had mild COVID-19 (a few samples of this study predate the infection). The sample titles of this study are shuffled in the database, so cell type and time point are left out; the donor was told from shared clones.

The gene calls are TRBV9 and TRBJ1-6, with TRBD1 identical over 8 bases. Per germline, CDR1 SGDLS and CDR2 YYNGEE. The CDR3 is 13 residues long. The junction had 1 base not matched to a gene; V was cut back by 3 bases and J by 8 bases. CDR3 sequence: CASSAGQDSPLHF. In nucleotides, the CDR3 is TGTGCCAGCAGCGCGGGACAGGATTCACCCCTCCACTTT.

In this sample, this clonotype turned up a few times. The genes are TRBV7-8 and TRBJ1-2, with D unclear. Germline V gives CDR1 SGHVS, CDR2 FQNEAQ. Trimming removed 3 bases from V and 8 bases from J, with 13 bases in between. CDR3 size: 13 residues. DNA of the CDR3: TGTGCCAGCAGCTTTGGGCGTGTTGTCGGCTACACCTTC. It is translated as CASSFGRVVGYTF.

This clonotype was counted only a few times. The gene calls are TRBV5-1 and TRBJ2-5; 15 bases are shared with TRBD2. Germline V gene sequence: CDR1 SGHRS, CDR2 YFSETQ. J gave up 2 bases and V 4 bases, and 6 bases lay outside the gene matches. CDR3 length equals 17 residues. CDR3 in DNA: TGCGCCAGCAGCAGGACTAGCGGGGGGGGTTCGCAAGAGACCCAGTACTTC. Its translation: CASSRTSGGGSQETQYF.

V and J are TRBV11-2 and TRBJ2-7; TRBD2 agrees at 11 bases. CDR3 length: 14 residues. Trimming took 4 bases from V and 7 from J; bases not matched to a gene: 6. Germline CDR1 reads SGHAT; CDR2 reads FQNNGV. CDR3 bases: TGTGCCAGCAGCTCCACTAGCGGGGGAATGGAGCAGTACGTC. Translating it yields CASSSTSGGMEQYV.

The chain carries TRBV30 and TRBJ1-4; no reliable D call. The ends were cut back, 4 bases at V and 4 bases at J, with 19 bases in the middle. Germline loops: CDR1 GTSNPN, CDR2 SVGIG (reference sequence). This CDR3 comprises 16 residues. CDR3 sequence reads: CAWTGRRSWDNEKLFF. CDR3 DNA: TGTGCCTGGACAGGACGTCGGTCTTGGGATAATGAAAAACTGTTTTTT.

This clonotype was recorded at least ten times. The J gene is TRBJ2-7, the V gene TRBV5-1, with D perhaps TRBD2 (6 bases). Germline CDR1 and CDR2: SGHRS and YFSETQ. The CDR3 sequence is 14 residues long. V lost 4 bases and J lost 1, with 12 bases in between. The CDR3 DNA follows: TGCGCCAGCAGCGTGGCGGGGCTGTCCTACGAGCAGTACTTC. It encodes CASSVAGLSYEQYF.

This rearrangement joins TRBV4-1 to TRBJ1-1; TRBD1 matches at 8 bases. This CDR3 region has 13 residues. CDR1 and CDR2 from the germline V gene are MGHRA and YSYEKL. Germline trimming cut 5 bases from V and 6 bases from J; bases unmatched to any gene: 5. The CDR3 sequence is CASSTDRVAEAFF. The CDR3 bases are TGCGCCAGCAGCACGGACAGGGTTGCTGAAGCTTTCTTT.

CDR3 DNA: TGCAGTGCTAGTTCAATAGCAGGAAGCTCCTACAATGAGCAGTTCTTC. This codes for CSASSIAGSSYNEQFF. The genes are TRBV20-1 and TRBJ2-1, with D unclear. The germline CDR1 and CDR2 sequences are DFQATT and SNEGSKA (reference sequence). Trimming shortened V by 3 bases and J by 0 bases, and 15 bases separated the two germline ends. The CDR3 sequence is 16 residues long.

This clonotype was recorded at least ten times. The chain is built from TRBV11-2 and TRBJ1-1; no definite D call. CDR3 size: 13 residues. With 5 bases removed from V and 1 base from J, the gap between germline ends came to 8 bases. Germline assignment: CDR1 SGHAT and CDR2 FQNNGV. The DNA of the CDR3 is TGTGCCAGCAGCCGAGACGGGAACACTGAAGCTTTCTTT. Protein: CASSRDGNTEAFF. Complete variable domain (other parts from reference TRBV11-2 and TRBJ1-1): EAGVAQSPRYKIIEKRQSVAFWCNPISGHATLYWYQQILGQGPKLLIQFQNNGVVDDSQLPKDRFSAERLKGVDSTLKIQPAKLEDSAVYLCASSRDGNTEAFFGQGTRLTVV.

This clonotype was seen a few times. The chain joins TRBV7-9 to TRBJ2-2; D might be TRBD2 (6 bases). V dropped 5 bases and J dropped 4 bases, with 17 bases sitting between them. Per the germline V gene, CDR1 is SEHNR and CDR2 is FQNEAQ (reference sequence). CDR3 length: 16 residues. This chain's CDR3 is CASSPPGLATTGELFF. DNA of the CDR3: TGTGCCAGCAGCCCGCCGGGGCTAGCGACCACCGGGGAGCTGTTTTTT.

The V call is TRBV7-9, the J call TRBJ1-1; D is unclear. The CDR3 loop spans 16 amino acids. V was trimmed by 5 bases and J by 4 bases, leaving 20 bases between them. Germline CDR1 reads SEHNR; CDR2 reads FQNEAQ (reference sequence). CDR3 sequence (DNA): TGTGCCAGCAGCCCAGCCCGGCCTACAACAATCACTGAAGCTTTCTTT. Its protein is CASSPARPTTITEAFF.

A few counts support this clonotype. The V gene is TRBV5-1, the J gene TRBJ2-5, with 9 bases that match TRBD2. There are 14 residues in the CDR3. The junction had 4 bases not matched to a gene; V was cut back by 6 bases and J by 1 base. Germline loops: CDR1 SGHRS, CDR2 YFSETQ. CDR3 in amino acids: CASMRGGLQETQYF. The CDR3 DNA sequence: TGCGCCAGCATGCGGGGGGGACTCCAAGAGACCCAGTACTTC.

In this sample, this clonotype turned up a few times. The chain uses TRBV20-1 and TRBJ2-3; no firm D call. The CDR3 covers 12 residues. The germline V gene has CDR1 DFQATT and CDR2 SNEGSKA (reference sequence). Trimming shortened V by 5 bases and J by 2 bases, and 8 bases separated the two germline ends. In DNA form, the CDR3 reads TGCAGTGCTTCCGACAACACAGATACGCAGTATTTT. As protein: CSASDNTDTQYF.

The table lists this clonotype with a few counts. V gene TRBV4-1 combines with J gene TRBJ2-6, with D hard to call. With 3 bases removed from V and 4 bases from J, the gap between germline ends came to 16 bases. The germline gives CDR1 MGHRA, CDR2 YSYEKL. CDR3 length: 17 amino acids. The CDR3 region has the DNA TGCGCCAGCAGCCAGAGATTTACGCCGTCCGGGGCCAACGTCCTGACTTTC. It is translated as CASSQRFTPSGANVLTF.

This clonotype was seen more than once but under ten times. V is TRBV7-2 and J is TRBJ2-4; 7 nucleotides align to TRBD2. The CDR3 covers 13 residues. The germline gives CDR1 SGHTA, CDR2 FQGNSA. V dropped 5 bases and J dropped 7; count of bases not matched to a gene: 5. CDR3 protein: CASSQPGRNIQYF. The CDR3 region has the DNA TGTGCCAGCAGCCAACCCGGGAGGAACATTCAGTACTTC. Looking up the rest from reference TRBV7-2 and TRBJ2-4 gives the full variable domain: GAGVSQSPSNKVTEKGKDVELRCDPISGHTALYWYRQSLGQGLEFLIYFQGNSAPDKSGLPSDRFSAERTGGSVSTLTIQRTQQEDSAVYLCASSQPGRNIQYFGAGTRLSVL.

The chain's CDR3 is CASSSSKGGDYNEQFF. CDR3 bases: TGTGCCAGCAGCTCCTCCAAGGGGGGGGACTACAATGAGCAGTTCTTC. The rearrangement uses TRBV6-2 or TRBV6-3 and TRBJ2-1; D possibly corresponds to TRBD2 (7 bases). Germline assignment: CDR1 MNHEY and CDR2 SVGEGT. The CDR3 is 16 residues long. V lost 6 bases and J 3 bases, leaving 18 bases between the germline ends.

This chain uses TRBV4-1 with TRBJ2-2, with 9 bases fitting TRBD1. The CDR3 spans 17 residues. CDR1 and CDR2 (germline): MGHRA, YSYEKL. V lost 1 base and J lost 13; bases outside the gene matches: 16. Here the CDR3 DNA reads TGCGCCAGCAGCCAAGCTTTCCAGCGGGACAGGGAGGGCGGGCTGTTTTTT. Translated: CASSQAFQRDREGGLFF.

In its sample, this clonotype was seen a few times. This rearrangement joins TRBV6-1 to TRBJ2-1; D possibly corresponds to TRBD1 (6 bases). The CDR3 is 14 residues long. V was shortened by 7 bases and J by 9 bases, with 19 bases between the two germline ends. The germline gives CDR1 MNHNS, CDR2 SASEGT. CDR3 coding DNA: TGTGCCAGCACCCGTACGACAGGTGTTTCTGAGCAGTTCTTC. Translation gives CASTRTTGVSEQFF.

This clonotype showed up just a few times. This chain links TRBV12-3 or TRBV12-4 with TRBJ1-2, with 10 bases identical to TRBD1. The ends lost 5 bases at V and 4 bases at J; junction bases unmatched: 7. The CDR3 contains 15 residues. In DNA form, the CDR3 reads TGTGCCAGCAGTCGTCGGACAGGGGGTTTCTATGGCTACACCTTC. This codes for CASSRRTGGFYGYTF.